This T cell receptor (beta chain) derives from a study of cytomegalovirus exposure and HLA in healthy donors listed by TCRdb under 2017. Study-level background: According to an earlier analysis of several hundred of the donors, some 180 million T cells yielded roughly 110 million unique TCR beta sequences and about 300 Gb of sequence data. An early release covering approximately 600 HLA-typed donors comprised around 300 gigabases of sequencing data and about 90 million unique TCR sequences. Of the 398 genotyped donors, around 81% fell in the genetic ancestry cluster associated with self-reported Caucasian donors. The study was designed to test whether signatures of past pathogen exposure could be identified by cataloging public T cell receptors. The T cell repertoires of several hundred subjects were profiled by immunosequencing and related to cytomegalovirus serostatus. A separate validation cohort of more than 100 different subjects was used in addition to the approximately 700-subject first cohort. The study combined high-throughput TCR immunosequencing, statistical association of individual TCRs with disease status, and machine learning to predict cytomegalovirus infection status. A later analysis re-examined previously published TCR beta repertoires from more than 600 donors and added high-resolution HLA genotyping to investigate patterns of TCR occurrence. In the later analysis, no new phenotypic data were used to find candidate immune exposures; instead, reliance was placed on TCR beta sequences and their occurrence across donors. An earlier analysis of about 620 of the donors applied high-throughput TCR beta sequencing to assess whether each TCR beta V gene segment acted as functional or pseudogenic. Alongside the repertoire data, information on donor age, sex, ethnicity and CMV serostatus was compiled. In a later genetic analysis, genome-wide SNP genotypes for about three fifths of the 666 donors were used, and that subset was treated as a discovery cohort. All discovery cohort repertoires had been generated on a single sequencing platform. HLA typing covered class I and class II loci at four-digit resolution. The number of typed donors differed by locus: roughly 629-630 for A, B, C, DRB1 and DQB1; 500 to 550 for DQA1; approximately 610 for DPA1; and approximately 450 for DPB1. Because of strong linkage in the cohort, roughly five DR-DQ haplotypes were treated as single units for association and clustering. On average, 235,054 unique TCR beta nucleotide sequences were sequenced per donor among 398 genotyped donors of the cohort, with approximately 18% of those sequences being non-productive. Results the study describes overall, beyond this receptor: Roughly uniform sequencing depth across donors was assumed in presence/absence analyses, although this assumption may not hold. A group of highly shared sequence variants was considered likely to be a technical artifact of the sequencing pipeline. About 15 rarely observed V segments, including chromosome 9 orphons, were excluded from the earlier analysis of some 590 of the donors because counts were too low. In a later analysis, HLA-associated TCR beta chains showed more clonal expansion and lower generation probabilities than non-associated chains that were equally common. A later genetic analysis reported fewer N-insertions in productive TCRs among donors in an Asian-associated ancestry cluster than the roughly 720-donor mean. Linkage disequilibrium might explain the correlated functional status among segregating V segments, but an unknown experimental factor could not be ruled out. Assigning TCR associations to individual alleles was difficult when HLA alleles, especially DR and DQ, strongly co-occurred. The 87-base-pair reads could not distinguish some IMGT-functional V segments, including TRBV6-2 and TRBV6-3, so those segments were excluded. In vitro tests confirmed that a few of the cytomegalovirus-associated TCR beta chains recognize cytomegalovirus antigens. For the cohort, immune exposure information was limited to CMV serostatus. Several of the top co-occurrence clusters appeared to be linked to parvovirus B19, influenza, CMV and Epstein-Barr virus, according to a later analysis. V-gene and J-gene trimming of TCR beta chains was associated with a missense DCLRE1C variant in a later genetic analysis, and the association was replicated in an independent cohort. The authors suggested that the approach could potentially be generalized to other disease states and immunological phenotypes. In an earlier analysis of roughly 500 of the donors, most TCR beta V segments appeared in productive rearrangements about 90% or about 30% of the time, broadly matching IMGT annotations. The cohort was sequenced for TCR beta chains only, and without alpha or paired-chain data the features that could be detected were limited. A total of 150 or so TCR beta chains were listed by the study as associated with cytomegalovirus. A later analysis found that TCR association rates varied across HLA loci, with DRB1 alleles showing the most associated TCRs and HLA-C alleles the fewest. A later analysis associated some 17,000 TCR beta sequences with specific HLA alleles at a false discovery rate of 0.05. Because HLA typing was missing for some donors at each locus, association tests included only the typed subset. A later analysis found that most CMV-associated TCR beta chains appeared HLA-restricted, with HLA associations seemingly driven largely by CMV exposure. Most TCR sequences were observed very rarely across donors, whereas some public TCRs were present in many individuals. A further reported finding was that TCR beta sequences accurately predicted the HLA-A and HLA-B alleles for most subjects in the first cohort. The classifier was reported to diagnose cytomegalovirus status with high specificity and sensitivity in both the original cohort and the validation cohort.

The CDR3 has 13 amino acids, counting the end cysteine and phenylalanine. Of the read, only the CDR3 DNA is kept; its 39 bases are in frame from base 1. Reading the germline V gene (reference sequence) gives CDR1 MNHEY and CDR2 SMNVEV. V was cut back by 2 bases and J by 6 bases, leaving a gap of 11 bases between them. The cohort consisted of hundreds of healthy bone marrow donors. All cohort members were sampled while nominally healthy, although unrecorded immune exposures were likely present. The donor was CMV seropositive and was included in the group of 250 to 300 seropositive cohort members. Each donor provided a peripheral blood sample, and peripheral blood mononuclear cells were used for TCR beta sequencing. Genomic DNA was extracted from the blood cell samples with the Qiagen DNeasy Blood Extraction Kit. The library was produced with the immunoSEQ multiplex PCR assay. For the multiplex PCR, a mixture combining 60 forward primers for TCR Vbeta segments and 13 reverse primers for TCR Jbeta segments was used. Amplification of the CDR3 region of rearranged TCR beta genes was performed with a multiplex PCR assay on genomic DNA. The Illumina HiSeq System was used to sequence the amplified TCR beta libraries as 87-base-pair reads. The authors' pipeline ran thus. A later analysis counted about 80 million unique TCR beta chains across the 666 repertoires, and some 11 million of these chains were shared by at least two donors. To remove PCR and sequencing errors, raw reads were error-corrected and collapsed into unique sequences using a nearest-neighbor algorithm that merged closely related sequences. CDR3 sequences were aligned to IMGT reference sequences to assign V, D and J gene segments. For a sequence to be retained, a match of at least six nucleotides was required to both a V gene segment and a J gene segment. Rearrangements were classified as productive when the CDR3 lacked stop codons and remained in frame with V and J, and all other rearrangements were classified as non-productive. CDR3 was defined according to IMGT convention as the region running from the second conserved V-encoded cysteine to the conserved J-encoded phenylalanine. The earlier analysis of about 500 of the donors excluded sequences that lacked an unambiguous match to a single V gene segment. In an earlier analysis of around 600 of the donors, V segments were called functional above 56.7% productive rearrangements and were called segregating when the between-donor standard deviation exceeded 5%. A statistical classification framework was built to diagnose cytomegalovirus status from the catalog of TCR beta chain sequences. In a later analysis, V and J genes were assigned by comparing TCR nucleotide sequences against IMGT/GENE-DB human TR gene sequences. A later analysis assigned CDR3 sequences and most-parsimonious VDJ recombination scenarios with the TCRdist pipeline. In a later analysis, each TCR beta chain was defined by its CDR3 amino acid sequence together with its V-gene family, and reads lacking a unique V-gene family were excluded. A later analysis removed 592 highly shared, low-generation-probability nucleotide sequences to deal with suspected cross-contamination and a sequencing artifact. In a later analysis, a clonal expansion index for each public chain was calculated from normalized within-repertoire ranks of inferred template counts. In a later analysis, generation probabilities were computed with a VDJ recombination model fitted to out-of-frame rearrangements, and the resulting probabilities were checked against IGoR. In a later analysis, TCR-TCR, TCR-HLA and TCR-CMV co-occurrence was scored with hypergeometric tests, and a repertoire-size bias correction was applied to TCR pairs. To estimate false discovery rates, a later analysis permuted the HLA or CMV assignments 20 times. In a later analysis, co-occurring TCRs were grouped with DBSCAN, and TCRdist sequence similarity was added when clustering was performed within HLA-allele-positive subsets. Repertoires with fewer than 30,000 or more than 120,000 public chains, plus five repertoires with anomalous nucleotide sharing, were excluded from co-occurrence clustering. Not all clones reach the TCRdb copy of this immuneACCESS table, which keeps in-frame sequences only. Checked studies attribute under half of the gap to unresolved V genes and leave the rest unexplained. V and J calls and clone size are given by that table; D and trimming were obtained from the DNA. The sample table records over 100,000 clones; 70% to 80% of these occur just once. The ten largest clones take up 2.5% to 3.5% of the sample.

Worth noting for this clone: It lacks a known antigen. No quality values exist for individual bases; no much larger clone is one base distant.

The chain is made from TRBV27 and TRBJ2-7; no D gene call is confident. The receptor's source is a woman in her late teens or twenties in good health and CMV-seropositive. Sequenced material: PBMCs. The CDR3 reads CASSLRSPAEQYF. The DNA sequence is as follows: TGTGCCAGCAGTTTACGGAGTCCAGCCGAGCAGTACTTC.